These 11 T cell receptor beta chains came from one sample sequenced in a study of cytotoxic CD8 clonotypes in ibrutinib-treated CLL. Measured with immunoSEQ multiplex PCR; TCRdb has only the in-frame clones, and not every one. Of about 130,000 clones in the sample, approximately 85% were seen once. This sample comprised PBMCs, obtained after 24 months of ibrutinib treatment. These TCRs come from a human donor with chronic lymphocytic leukemia.

V is TRBV7-9 and J is TRBJ2-5; the match to TRBD1 covers 7 bases. CDR1 is SEHNR, CDR2 FQNEAQ, per germline (reference sequence). The CDR3 is 15 amino acids. V dropped 6 bases and J dropped 0; count of bases not matched to a gene: 7. CDR3 bases: TGTGCCAGCAGTCCCGGGACAGAGTACCAAGAGACCCAGTACTTC. This sequence encodes CASSPGTEYQETQYF. The full variable domain, with the rest looked up from reference TRBV7-9 and TRBJ2-5, is DTGVSQNPRHKITKRGQNVTFRCDPISEHNRLYWYRQTLGQGPEFLTYFQNEAQLEKSRLLSDRFSAERPKGSFSTLEIQRTEQGDSAMYLCASSPGTEYQETQYFGPGTRLLVL.

The chain has TRBV9 and TRBJ1-1; weak D call: TRBD1 (5 bases). Germline V gene lookup returns CDR1 SGDLS and CDR2 YYNGEE. The CDR3 has 16 amino acids. V was trimmed by 0 bases and J by 1 base, leaving 13 bases between them. The CDR3 DNA sequence: TGTGCCAGCAGCGTAGGAGTCGGGGCGTCGAACACTGAAGCTTTCTTT. This translates into CASSVGVGASNTEAFF.

The chain uses TRBV28 and TRBJ1-5; D perhaps matches TRBD1 (6 bases). Germline V CDR1 and CDR2: MDHEN, SYDVKM. V was clipped by 3 bases and J by 0 bases, with 18 bases between them. The CDR3 has 18 amino acids. Here the CDR3 reads CASSLGQTGFYSNQPQHF. The CDR3, as DNA: TGTGCCAGCAGTTTGGGGCAGACAGGTTTCTATAGCAATCAGCCCCAGCATTTT.

Worth noting for this clone: The sample carries other DNA sequences with the same CDR3. The chain has TRBV14 and TRBJ2-3; D remains unclear. In germline, CDR1 is SGHDN, CDR2 FVKESK. CDR3 size: 15 residues. V gave up 0 bases and J gave up 5 bases, with 12 bases separating them. The CDR3 DNA follows: TGTGCCAGCAGCCAAGATCTTTGGGGTAGAGATACGCAGTATTTT. Translation: CASSQDLWGRDTQYF.

The chain couples TRBV6-6 to TRBJ1-6, with D possibly being TRBD1 (5 bases). Germline V gene lookup returns CDR1 MNHNY and CDR2 SVGAGI (reference sequence). V gave up 7 bases and J gave up 5 bases, with 12 bases separating them. This CDR3 is built from 14 residues. CDR3 protein: CASTIDRHNSPLHF. The CDR3 bases are TGTGCCAGCACCATTGACAGACATAATTCACCCCTCCACTTT.

The genes are TRBV7-9 and TRBJ1-2; TRBD1 agrees at 7 bases. Looked up from germline, CDR1 is SEHNR and CDR2 is FQNEAQ (reference sequence). Trimming took 5 bases from V and 6 from J; bases not matched to a gene: 12. This CDR3 comprises 15 residues. The CDR3 region has the DNA TGTGCCAGCAGCCCCCCCCCGGACAGGCAAAATGGCTACACCTTC. It encodes CASSPPPDRQNGYTF.

The J gene is TRBJ1-4, the V gene TRBV11-2; D ambiguous. V shed 0 bases and J shed 8 bases, with 7 bases lying between them. CDR3 size: 13 residues. CDR1 and CDR2 from the germline V gene are SGHAT and FQNNGV. As DNA, the CDR3 is TGTGCCAGCAGCTTAGATGTGGCGGAAAAACTGTTTTTT. Amino acid sequence: CASSLDVAEKLFF. Drawing the rest from reference TRBV11-2 and TRBJ1-4, the complete variable domain is EAGVAQSPRYKIIEKRQSVAFWCNPISGHATLYWYQQILGQGPKLLIQFQNNGVVDDSQLPKDRFSAERLKGVDSTLKIQPAKLEDSAVYLCASSLDVAEKLFFGSGTQLSVL.

This clone came up once. The chain couples TRBV29-1 to TRBJ2-1, with 8 bases fitting TRBD1. The V and J ends lost 6 bases and 4 bases, in that order; junction bases with no gene match: 29. This CDR3 is built from 21 residues. Germline CDR1 SQVTM, CDR2 ANQGSEA. In nucleotides, the CDR3 is TGCAGCGTCCCTTACAGGGGGGTGACAGGGGCTGAGAGTAAAAATTACAATGAGCAGTTCTTC. As protein: CSVPYRGVTGAESKNYNEQFF.

The chain couples TRBV19 to TRBJ2-1; 16 positions agree with TRBD2. Germline lookup yields CDR1 LNHDA and CDR2 SQIVND (reference sequence). CDR3 length: 16 amino acids. After removal of 4 bases from V and 8 bases from J, the junction contained 5 bases not matched to a gene. CDR3 DNA sequence: TGTGCCAGTAGTAACACGGGACTAGCGGGAGGGGATGAGCAGTTCTTC. Translation gives CASSNTGLAGGDEQFF.

CDR3 DNA: TGTGCCAGCAGGACTAGCGGGAGGACCGGCCGGGGTGAGCAGTTCTTC. Translation: CASRTSGRTGRGEQFF. This chain connects TRBV19 to TRBJ2-1, with 14 positions matching TRBD2. The CDR3 extends over 16 amino acids. With V trimmed by 9 bases and J by 9 bases, 13 bases remained unmatched. Germline values: CDR1 LNHDA, CDR2 SQIVND (reference sequence).

J is TRBJ2-5 and V is TRBV4-1; tentative D call: TRBD1 (6 bases). CDR3 length equals 15 residues. Germline lookup yields CDR1 MGHRA and CDR2 YSYEKL. Between the trimmed V and J ends, which lost 1 base and 1 base, there was a span of 10 bases. CDR3 region: CASSQGTGLQETQYF. The DNA of the CDR3 is TGCGCCAGCAGCCAAGGCACAGGGCTCCAAGAGACCCAGTACTTC.